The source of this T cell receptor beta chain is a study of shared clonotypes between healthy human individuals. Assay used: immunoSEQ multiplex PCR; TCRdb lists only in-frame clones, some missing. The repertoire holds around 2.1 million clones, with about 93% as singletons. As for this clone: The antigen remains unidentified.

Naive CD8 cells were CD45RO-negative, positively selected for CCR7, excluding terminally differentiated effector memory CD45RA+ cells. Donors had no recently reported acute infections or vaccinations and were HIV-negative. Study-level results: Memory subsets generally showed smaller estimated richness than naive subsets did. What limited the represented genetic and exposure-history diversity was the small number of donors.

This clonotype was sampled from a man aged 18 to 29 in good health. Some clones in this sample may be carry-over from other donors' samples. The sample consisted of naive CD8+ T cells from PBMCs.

CDR3 sequence reads: CSVASTVGNEKLFF. CDR3 bases: TGCAGCGTTGCGAGTACGGTCGGTAATGAAAAACTGTTTTTT. V and J are TRBV29-1 and TRBJ1-4; no clear D gene. CDR1 is SQVTM and CDR2 is ANQGSEA in the germline V gene. This CDR3 is 14 amino acids long. Trimming pared 4 bases from V and 4 bases from J, leaving 13 bases between.